Reported below is one T cell receptor beta chain. Its antigen is still unknown. Germline V lookup: CDR1 SEHNR, CDR2 FQNEAQ (reference sequence). Trimming pared 5 bases from V and 5 bases from J, leaving 10 bases between. The CDR3 runs 13 residues. This specimen belongs to a study of T-cell memory formation after mild COVID-19. Study in general: TCR clusters largely stayed donor specific.

Study observations and caveats: Pre-infection memory carried some responding clones, suggesting that cross-reactive memory joined.

Each CDR3 protein is one row after TCRdb ran MiXCR on the 5' RACE reads. The data contain under 300,000 distinct CDR3 sequences, more than 8% of them seen just once; the ten biggest clones take up around 20%. The sequenced material came from PBMCs or a T cell subset sorted from them (not recorded which). The clonotype was recovered from a man aged 18 to 35 who had mild COVID-19 (a few samples of this study predate the infection). Cell type and time point are not known. This rearrangement joins TRBV7-9 to TRBJ1-3, with D uncertain. The CDR3 reads CASSADQRNTIYF. As DNA, the CDR3 is TGTGCCAGCAGCGCAGACCAACGAAACACCATATATTTT.